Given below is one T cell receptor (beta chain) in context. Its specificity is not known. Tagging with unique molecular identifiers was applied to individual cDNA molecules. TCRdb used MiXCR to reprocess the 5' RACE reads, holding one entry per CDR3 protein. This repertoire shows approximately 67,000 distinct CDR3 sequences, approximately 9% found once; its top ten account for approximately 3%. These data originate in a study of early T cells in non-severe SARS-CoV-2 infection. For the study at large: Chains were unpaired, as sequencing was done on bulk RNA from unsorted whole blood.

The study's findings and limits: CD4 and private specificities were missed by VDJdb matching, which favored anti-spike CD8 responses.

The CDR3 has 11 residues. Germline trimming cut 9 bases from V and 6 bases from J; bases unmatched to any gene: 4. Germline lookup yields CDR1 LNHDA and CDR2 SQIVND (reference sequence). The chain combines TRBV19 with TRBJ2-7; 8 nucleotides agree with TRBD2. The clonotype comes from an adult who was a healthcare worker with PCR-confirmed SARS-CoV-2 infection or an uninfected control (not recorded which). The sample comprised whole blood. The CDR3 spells CASSSGSEQYF. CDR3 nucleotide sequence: TGTGCCAGCTCGAGCGGGAGCGAGCAGTACTTC.